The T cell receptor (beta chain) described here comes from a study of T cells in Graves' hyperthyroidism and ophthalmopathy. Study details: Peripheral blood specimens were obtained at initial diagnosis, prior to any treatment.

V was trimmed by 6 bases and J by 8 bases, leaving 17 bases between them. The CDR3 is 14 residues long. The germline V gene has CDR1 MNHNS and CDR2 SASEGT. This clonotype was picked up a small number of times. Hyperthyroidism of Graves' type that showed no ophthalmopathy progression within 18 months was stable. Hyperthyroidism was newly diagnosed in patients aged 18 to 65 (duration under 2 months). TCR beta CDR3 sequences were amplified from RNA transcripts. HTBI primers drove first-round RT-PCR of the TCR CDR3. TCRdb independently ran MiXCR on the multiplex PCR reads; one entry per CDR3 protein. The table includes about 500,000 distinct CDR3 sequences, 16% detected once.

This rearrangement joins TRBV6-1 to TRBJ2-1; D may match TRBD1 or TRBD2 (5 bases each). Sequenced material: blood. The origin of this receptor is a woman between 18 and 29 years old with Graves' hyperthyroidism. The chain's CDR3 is CASSRQARGDEQFF. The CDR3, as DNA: TGTGCCAGCAGCCGACAAGCCCGGGGCGATGAGCAGTTCTTC.